Listed below are T cell receptor beta chains from one sample, sequenced in a study of T-cell memory formation after mild COVID-19. TCRdb reprocessed the 5' RACE reads via MiXCR and lists one record per CDR3 protein. The repertoire holds about 400,000 distinct CDR3 sequences, with around 17% as singletons. Sequencing used PBMCs or a T cell subset sorted from them (not recorded which). The origin of the receptors is a man between 18 and 35 years old who had mild COVID-19 (a few samples of this study predate the infection). Cell type and time point are not known. The CDR3 runs from the conserved cysteine through the conserved F or W. The D gene is left open where the match is weak. Size values are once, few and many counts, or a class for expanded clones, and some rows have none.

V gene	J gene	D gene	clone size	CDR3 DNA	CDR3 protein
TRBV7-9	TRBJ2-3	NA	many	TGTGCCAGCAGCTCTTCAGGGACAGATACGCAGTATTTT	CASSSSGTDTQYF
TRBV7-2	TRBJ1-1	NA	few	TGTGCCAGCAGCTTAGGGCGGGGGGACTCTGGGACTGAAGCTTTCTTT	CASSLGRGDSGTEAFF
TRBV7-2	TRBJ2-7	NA	few	TGTGCCAGCAGCACATGGACGGCGCAGGAGCAGTACTTC	CASSTWTAQEQYF
TRBV5-1	TRBJ2-1	TRBD1	few	TGCGCCAGCAGATCTGCCTCTCCCCGGACAGGGGTCTACAATGAGCAGTTCTTC	CASRSASPRTGVYNEQFF
TRBV7-9	TRBJ2-7	NA	NA	TGTGCCAGCAGCTTGGACGGGCGGACGGGAGAGCAGTACTTC	CASSLDGRTGEQYF
TRBV7-8	TRBJ2-3	TRBD2	NA	TGTGCCAGCAGCCTAGCGGGGGGCCTAGATACGCAGTATTTT	CASSLAGGLDTQYF
TRBV6-5	TRBJ2-5	NA	NA	TGTGCCAGCAGTTACGCTGAGGGCCAAGAGACCCAGTACTTC	CASSYAEGQETQYF
TRBV4-1	TRBJ2-1	NA	NA	TGCGCCAGCAGCCAAGGACTCCGGGGTGAGCAGTTCTTC	CASSQGLRGEQFF
TRBV5-1	TRBJ2-3	NA	few	TGCGCCAGCAGCGCGGACGGTGGAGATACGCAGTATTTT	CASSADGGDTQYF
TRBV5-1	TRBJ2-1	NA	many	TGCGCCAGCAGCTTGGTCCGCAACGACTACAATGAGCAGTTCTTC	CASSLVRNDYNEQFF
TRBV6-5	TRBJ1-1	NA	NA	TGTGCCAGCAGTCCATACCTAAAAGCTGAAGCTTTCTTT	CASSPYLKAEAFF
TRBV9	TRBJ1-2	NA	NA	TGTGCCACCCGGTTGGGGTATAACTATGGCTACACCTTC	CATRLGYNYGYTF
TRBV5-1	TRBJ2-3	TRBD2	NA	TGCGCCAGCAGCGGACTGGGACTAGCAAGCACAGATACGCAGTATTTT	CASSGLGLASTDTQYF
TRBV7-9	TRBJ2-3	TRBD2	NA	TGTGCCAGCAGCATACCTAGCGGGGAGACAGATACGCAGTATTTT	CASSIPSGETDTQYF
TRBV20-1	TRBJ1-2	TRBD1	few	TGCAGTGCCGACAGGGCCGGCTACACCTTC	CSADRAGYTF
TRBV10-3	TRBJ1-1	NA	few	TGTGCCATCATGGAGGCAACGAACACTGAAGCTTTCTTT	CAIMEATNTEAFF
TRBV28	TRBJ2-3	TRBD1	NA	TGTGCCAGCAGTAGGGACAGGGTCACGCAGTATTTT	CASSRDRVTQYF
TRBV3-1	TRBJ2-7	NA	NA	TGTGCCAGCAGCCAAGAAAACCGGGGCGAGCAGTACTTC	CASSQENRGEQYF
TRBV4-3	TRBJ2-1	TRBD2	NA	TGCGCCAGCAGCCTCAGGGCGGGGGGGCCTTCAGCTGAGCAGTTCTTC	CASSLRAGGPSAEQFF
TRBV20-1	TRBJ2-7	TRBD1	NA	TGCAGTGCTAGAGGTGGGACAGTCTCCTACGAGCAGTACTTC	CSARGGTVSYEQYF
TRBV6-5	TRBJ1-1	TRBD1	NA	TGTGCCAGCAGTTACTTACCGGGACAGGGTAGGACTGAAGCTTTCTTT	CASSYLPGQGRTEAFF
TRBV4-1	TRBJ2-7	NA	NA	TGCGCCAGCAGCCACACGGCCTACGAGCAGTACTTC	CASSHTAYEQYF
TRBV20-1	TRBJ2-3	NA	few	TGCAGTGCACACGAGGACGGAGATACGCAGTATTTT	CSAHEDGDTQYF
TRBV4-3	TRBJ2-3	TRBD2	many	TGCGCCAGCAGCCAAGACGGTGCGGGGGGCACAGATACGCAGTATTTT	CASSQDGAGGTDTQYF
TRBV7-2	TRBJ1-5	NA	NA	TGTGCCAGCAGCCACAAGGGCGATAGCAATCAGCACCAGCATTTT	CASSHKGDSNQHQHF
TRBV6-2/TRBV6-3	TRBJ1-5	NA	NA	TGTGCCAGCAGTTACTCGAAGTGGGTAAGCAATCAGCCCCAGCATTTT	CASSYSKWVSNQPQHF
TRBV28	TRBJ2-4	NA	few	TGTGCCAGCAGTGGACAGTTGGTGGACATTCAGTACTTC	CASSGQLVDIQYF
TRBV5-1	TRBJ1-1	NA	few	TGCGCCAGCAGCCCCCGGGTAGCTGCAGGGGACACTGAAGCTTTCTTT	CASSPRVAAGDTEAFF
TRBV20-1	TRBJ2-5	NA	NA	TGCGTGATCCACCCGGGGTACTTC	CVIHPGYF
TRBV6-1	TRBJ2-3	NA	NA	TGTGCCAGCAGTGAAGCGAGGACAGATACGCAGTATTTT	CASSEARTDTQYF
TRBV30	TRBJ2-6	NA	NA	TGTGCCTGGAGTTCAGGGGCCGGGTCTGGGGCCAACGTCCTGACTTTC	CAWSSGAGSGANVLTF
TRBV18	TRBJ1-1	NA	NA	TGTGCCAGCTCACCTCTCTTGAATTCTAGGGGCTCCAACACTGAAGCTTTCTTT	CASSPLLNSRGSNTEAFF
TRBV4-2	TRBJ1-1	NA	NA	TGTGCCAGCAGCCAAGATGGGCAGCTGAACACTGAAGCTTTCTTT	CASSQDGQLNTEAFF
TRBV28	TRBJ2-3	TRBD2	many	TGTGCCACTTATAGCGGGGCGACCACAGATACGCAGTATTTT	CATYSGATTDTQYF
TRBV5-1	TRBJ1-1	NA	many	TGCGCCAGCAGCTTGGAGGGGACTAAAGCTTTCTTT	CASSLEGTKAFF
TRBV5-1	TRBJ1-3	TRBD1	few	TGCGCCAGCAGCGGACAGGGGGCATTGGGAAACACCATATATTTT	CASSGQGALGNTIYF
TRBV7-9	TRBJ1-1	NA	NA	TGTGCCAGCAGCTCACCCCGCGGGGGGGGCCCTGAAGCTTTCTTT	CASSSPRGGGPEAFF
TRBV7-3	TRBJ2-5	NA	NA	TGTGCCAGCAGCGACGGGAGAAAAGAGACCCAGTACTTC	CASSDGRKETQYF
TRBV28	TRBJ2-7	NA	few	TGTGCCAGCAGCCTGCCCGGACAGTCCTACGAGCAGTACTTC	CASSLPGQSYEQYF
TRBV5-1	TRBJ2-3	NA	few	TGCGCCAGCAGGTCGAGCGACTTCACAGATACGCAGTATTTT	CASRSSDFTDTQYF
TRBV5-1	TRBJ1-1	NA	NA	TGCGCCAGCTCCTTCCGGGGCTCTAGCAACACTGAAGCTTTCTTT	CASSFRGSSNTEAFF
TRBV29-1	TRBJ2-1	NA	many	TGCAGCGTCGCCGTCACAGGGACTGAGCAGTTCTTC	CSVAVTGTEQFF
TRBV4-1	TRBJ1-6	NA	many	TGCGCCAGCAGCCAAGAAGGGAGTTGGCAGGGGAGATCTAATGAAATTAATTCACCCCTCCACTTT	CASSQEGSWQGRSNEINSPLHF